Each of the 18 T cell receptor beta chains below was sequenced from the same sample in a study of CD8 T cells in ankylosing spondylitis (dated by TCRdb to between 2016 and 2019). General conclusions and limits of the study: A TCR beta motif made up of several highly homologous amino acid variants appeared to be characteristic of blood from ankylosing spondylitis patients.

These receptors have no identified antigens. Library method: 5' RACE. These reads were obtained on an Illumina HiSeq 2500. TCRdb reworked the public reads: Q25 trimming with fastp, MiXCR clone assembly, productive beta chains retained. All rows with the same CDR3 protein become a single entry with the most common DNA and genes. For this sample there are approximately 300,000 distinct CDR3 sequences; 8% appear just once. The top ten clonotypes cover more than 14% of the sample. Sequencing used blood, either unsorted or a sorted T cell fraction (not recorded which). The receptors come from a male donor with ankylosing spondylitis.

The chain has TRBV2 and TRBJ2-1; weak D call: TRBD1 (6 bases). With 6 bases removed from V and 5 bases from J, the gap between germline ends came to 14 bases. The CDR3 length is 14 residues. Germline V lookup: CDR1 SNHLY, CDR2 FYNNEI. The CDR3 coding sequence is TGTGCCAGCAGCCAAGGACAGACCGACAATGAGCAGTTCTTC. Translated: CASSQGQTDNEQFF.

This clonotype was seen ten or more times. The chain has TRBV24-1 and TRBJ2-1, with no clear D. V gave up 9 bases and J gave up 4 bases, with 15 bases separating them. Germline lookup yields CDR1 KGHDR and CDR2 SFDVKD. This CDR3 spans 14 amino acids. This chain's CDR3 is CATASQAPYNEQFF. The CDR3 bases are TGTGCCACCGCATCCCAGGCACCTTACAATGAGCAGTTCTTC.

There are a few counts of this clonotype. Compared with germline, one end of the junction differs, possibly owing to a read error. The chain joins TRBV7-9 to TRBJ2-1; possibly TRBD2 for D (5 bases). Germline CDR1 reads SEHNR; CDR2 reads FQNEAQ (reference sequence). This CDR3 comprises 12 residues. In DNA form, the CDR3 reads TGTGCCAGCACCTCCCTCCAGGTAGCGATACTCTTC. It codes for CASTSLQVAILF.

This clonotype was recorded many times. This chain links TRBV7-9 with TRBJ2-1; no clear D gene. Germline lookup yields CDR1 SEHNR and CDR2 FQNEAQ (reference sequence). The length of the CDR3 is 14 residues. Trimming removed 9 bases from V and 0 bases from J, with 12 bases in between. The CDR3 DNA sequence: TGTGCCAGTCCATCCCTGAGCTCCTACAATGAGCAGTTCTTC. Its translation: CASPSLSSYNEQFF.

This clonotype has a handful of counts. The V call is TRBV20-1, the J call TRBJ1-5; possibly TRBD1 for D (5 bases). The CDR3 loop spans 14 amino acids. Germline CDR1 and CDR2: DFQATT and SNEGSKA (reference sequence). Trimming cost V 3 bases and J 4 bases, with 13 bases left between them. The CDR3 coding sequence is TGCAGTGCTAGTGCACAGGCCTATAATCAGCCCCAGCATTTT. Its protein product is CSASAQAYNQPQHF.

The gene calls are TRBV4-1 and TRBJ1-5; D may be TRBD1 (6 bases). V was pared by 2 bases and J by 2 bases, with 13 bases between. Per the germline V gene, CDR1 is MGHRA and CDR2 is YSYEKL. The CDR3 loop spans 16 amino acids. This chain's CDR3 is CASSQWRGRGNQPQHF. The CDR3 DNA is TGCGCCAGCAGCCAATGGAGGGGGAGGGGCAATCAGCCCCAGCATTTT.

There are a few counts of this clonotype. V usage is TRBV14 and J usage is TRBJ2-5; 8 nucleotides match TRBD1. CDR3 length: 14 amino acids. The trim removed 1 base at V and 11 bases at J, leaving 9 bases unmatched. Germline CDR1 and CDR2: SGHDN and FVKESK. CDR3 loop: CASSQVRTGTLQYF. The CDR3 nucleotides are TGTGCCAGCAGCCAAGTACGGACAGGGACCCTTCAGTACTTC.

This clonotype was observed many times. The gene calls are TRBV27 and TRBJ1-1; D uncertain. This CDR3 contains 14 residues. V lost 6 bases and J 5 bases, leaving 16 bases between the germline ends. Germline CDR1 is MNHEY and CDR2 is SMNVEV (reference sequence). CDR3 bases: TGTGCCAGCAGCAACTTCCCCTCTGGGACTGAAGCTTTCTTT. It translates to CASSNFPSGTEAFF.

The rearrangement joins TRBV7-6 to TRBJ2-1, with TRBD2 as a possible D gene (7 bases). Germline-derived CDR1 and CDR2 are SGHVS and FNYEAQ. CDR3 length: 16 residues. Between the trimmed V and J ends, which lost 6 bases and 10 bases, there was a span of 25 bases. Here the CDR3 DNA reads TGTGCCAGCAGTCTAGGGGGGGGACCCCCGGGCAGAGAGCAGTTCTTC. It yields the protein CASSLGGGPPGREQFF.

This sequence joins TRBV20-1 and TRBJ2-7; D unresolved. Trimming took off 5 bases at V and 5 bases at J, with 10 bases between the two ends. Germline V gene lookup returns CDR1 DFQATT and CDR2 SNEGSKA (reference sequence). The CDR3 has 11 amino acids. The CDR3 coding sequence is TGCAGTGCTCGATCGGGTAACGAGCAGTACTTC. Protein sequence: CSARSGNEQYF.

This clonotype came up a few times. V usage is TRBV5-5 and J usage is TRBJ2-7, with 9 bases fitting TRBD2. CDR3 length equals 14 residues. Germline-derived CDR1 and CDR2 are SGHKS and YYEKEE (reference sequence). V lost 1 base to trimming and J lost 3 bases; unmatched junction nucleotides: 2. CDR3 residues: CASSLTSGFYEQYF. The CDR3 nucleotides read TGTGCCAGCAGCTTGACTAGCGGGTTCTACGAGCAGTACTTC. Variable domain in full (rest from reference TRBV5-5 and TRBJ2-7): DAGVTQSPTHLIKTRGQQVTLRCSPISGHKSVSWYQQVLGQGPQFIFQYYEKEERGRGNFPDRFSARQFPNYSSELNVNALLLGDSALYLCASSLTSGFYEQYFGPGTRLTVT.

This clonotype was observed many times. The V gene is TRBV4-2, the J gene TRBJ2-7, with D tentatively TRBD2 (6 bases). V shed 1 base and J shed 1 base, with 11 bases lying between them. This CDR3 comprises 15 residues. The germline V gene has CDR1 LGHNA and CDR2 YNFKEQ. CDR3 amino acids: CASSQVRDASYEQYF. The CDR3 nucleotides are TGTGCCAGCAGCCAAGTGCGGGACGCTTCCTACGAGCAGTACTTC.

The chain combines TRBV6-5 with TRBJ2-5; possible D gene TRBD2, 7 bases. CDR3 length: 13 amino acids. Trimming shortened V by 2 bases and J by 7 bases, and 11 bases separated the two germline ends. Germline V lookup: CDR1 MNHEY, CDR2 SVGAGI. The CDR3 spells CASSYGGALTQYF. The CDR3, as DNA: TGTGCCAGCAGTTACGGGGGGGCGTTGACCCAGTACTTC.

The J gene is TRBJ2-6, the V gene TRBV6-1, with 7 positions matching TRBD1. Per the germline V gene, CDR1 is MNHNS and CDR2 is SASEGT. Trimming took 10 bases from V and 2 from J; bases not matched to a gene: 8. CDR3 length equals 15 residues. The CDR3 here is CAIQGTHAGANVLTF. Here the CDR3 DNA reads TGTGCCATACAGGGGACCCATGCTGGGGCCAACGTCCTGACTTTC.

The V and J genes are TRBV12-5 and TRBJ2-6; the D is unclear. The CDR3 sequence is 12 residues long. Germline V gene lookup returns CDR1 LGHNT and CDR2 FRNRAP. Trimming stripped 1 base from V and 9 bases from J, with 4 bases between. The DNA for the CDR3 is TGTGCTAGTGGTTTGGCAGACAACGTCCTGACTTTC. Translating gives CASGLADNVLTF.

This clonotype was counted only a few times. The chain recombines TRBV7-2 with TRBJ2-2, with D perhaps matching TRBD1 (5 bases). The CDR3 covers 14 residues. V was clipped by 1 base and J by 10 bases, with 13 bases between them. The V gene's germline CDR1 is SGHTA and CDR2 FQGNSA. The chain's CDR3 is CASSLERRTMELFF. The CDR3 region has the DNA TGTGCCAGCAGCTTAGAACGAAGGACAATGGAGCTGTTTTTT. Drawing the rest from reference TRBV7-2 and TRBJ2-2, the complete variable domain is GAGVSQSPSNKVTEKGKDVELRCDPISGHTALYWYRQSLGQGLEFLIYFQGNSAPDKSGLPSDRFSAERTGGSVSTLTIQRTQQEDSAVYLCASSLERRTMELFFGEGSRLTVL.

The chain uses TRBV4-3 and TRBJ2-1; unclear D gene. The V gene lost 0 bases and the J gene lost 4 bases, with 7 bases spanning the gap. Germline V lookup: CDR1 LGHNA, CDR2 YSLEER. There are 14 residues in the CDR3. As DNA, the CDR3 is TGCGCCAGCAGCCAAGATGGGCCGTACAATGAGCAGTTCTTC. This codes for CASSQDGPYNEQFF.

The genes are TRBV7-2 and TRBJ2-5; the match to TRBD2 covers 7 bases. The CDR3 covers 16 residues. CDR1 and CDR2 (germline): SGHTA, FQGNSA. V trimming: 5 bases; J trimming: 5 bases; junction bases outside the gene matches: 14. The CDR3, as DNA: TGTGCCAGCAGCCCGGTCCTAGCGGAGTCTAGGGAGACCCAGTACTTC. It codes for CASSPVLAESRETQYF.